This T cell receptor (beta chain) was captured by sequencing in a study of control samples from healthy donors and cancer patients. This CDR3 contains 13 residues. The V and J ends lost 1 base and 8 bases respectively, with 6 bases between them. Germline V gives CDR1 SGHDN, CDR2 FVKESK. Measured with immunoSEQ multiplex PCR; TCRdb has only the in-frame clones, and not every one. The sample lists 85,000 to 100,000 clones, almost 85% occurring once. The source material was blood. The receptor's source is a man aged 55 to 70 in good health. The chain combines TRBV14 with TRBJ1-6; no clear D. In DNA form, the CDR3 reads TGTGCCAGCAGCCAAGGTGCTGATTCACCCCTCCACTTT. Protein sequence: CASSQGADSPLHF.